One T cell receptor beta chain is described in this entry. This specimen comes from a study of blood T cell repertoires in COVID-19. The CDR3 contains 15 residues. Per the germline V gene, CDR1 is LGHDT and CDR2 is YNNKEL (reference sequence). The V end was cut by 6 bases, the J end by 3 bases, with 17 bases between. TCRdb keeps only in-frame clones here, not all; method: immunoSEQ multiplex PCR. The data hold more than 250,000 clones, with 86% observed a single time. The material sequenced was PBMCs or T cells enriched from blood (not recorded which). This clonotype was sampled from a woman aged 18-29 years who had recovered from COVID-19. J is TRBJ1-2 and V is TRBV3-1 (or the pseudogene TRBV3-2), with TRBD1 as a possible D gene (5 bases). CDR3 nucleotide sequence: TGTGCCAGCAGGGGGACTATCGGCAGGGACTATGGCTACACCTTC. Encoded protein: CASRGTIGRDYGYTF.